Below are 31 T cell receptor beta chains sequenced from a single sample in a study of blood T cell repertoires in COVID-19. The method was immunoSEQ multiplex PCR; TCRdb's version includes in-frame clones alone and lacks a portion of them. This sample yields hundreds of thousands of clones, of which approximately 90% are seen a single time; roughly 3.4% belongs to the top ten. The sample was peripheral blood. These receptors were collected from a woman aged 18-29 years who had recovered from COVID-19.

The sample holds one count of this clone. The gene calls are TRBV27 and TRBJ2-3; D call uncertain. The length of the CDR3 is 14 residues. V was pared by 0 bases and J by 0 bases, with 4 bases between. Germline CDR1 and CDR2: MNHEY and SMNVEV (reference sequence). The CDR3 is CASSLSESTDTQYF. CDR3 DNA: TGTGCCAGCAGTTTATCGGAGAGCACAGATACGCAGTATTTT.

V is TRBV6-4 and J is TRBJ2-4; 8 bases align to TRBD2. CDR1 is MRHNA, CDR2 SNTAGT, per germline. V shed 1 base, J shed 0 bases, and the junction held 11 bases outside the gene matches. This CDR3 comprises 19 residues. CDR3 residues: CASSDLFLAGSLAKNIQYF. CDR3 in DNA: TGTGCCAGCAGTGACTTGTTCCTAGCGGGTTCACTAGCCAAAAACATTCAGTACTTC.

The CDR3 sequence is CASSLGTAYGYTF. CDR3 DNA: TGTGCCAGCAGCTTGGGGACAGCGTATGGCTACACCTTC. The chain joins TRBV5-8 to TRBJ1-2, with D tentatively TRBD1 (6 bases). Germline CDR1 and CDR2: SGHTS and YDEGEE. The CDR3 runs to 13 residues. Deletions cut 0 bases from V and 5 bases from J, with 8 bases between.

The genes are TRBV11-3 and TRBJ1-1; D not resolved. The CDR3 loop spans 15 amino acids. Germline-derived CDR1 and CDR2 are SGHNT and YENEEA. Trimming took 1 base from V and 0 from J, leaving 9 bases between them. DNA for the CDR3: TGTGCCAGCAGCTTAGTTTCAGTGATGAACACTGAAGCTTTCTTT. Translating it yields CASSLVSVMNTEAFF. The complete variable domain, with remaining parts taken from reference TRBV11-3 and TRBJ1-1, reads EAGVVQSPRYKIIEKKQPVAFWCNPISGHNTLYWYLQNLGQGPELLIRYENEEAVDDSQLPKDRFSAERLKGVDSTLKIQPAELGDSAVYLCASSLVSVMNTEAFFGQGTRLTVV.

The chain carries TRBV19 and TRBJ1-2, with a weak D call TRBD1 (6 bases). Germline V CDR1 and CDR2: LNHDA, SQIVND (reference sequence). V was clipped by 4 bases and J by 7 bases, with 16 bases between them. The length of the CDR3 is 14 residues. As DNA, the CDR3 is TGTGCCAGTAGTAAGGAGGGGGGGCTGCGTGGCTACACCTTC. Translation gives CASSKEGGLRGYTF.

This chain links TRBV18 with TRBJ1-1; D not resolved. Germline assignment: CDR1 KGHSH and CDR2 LQKENI. The V gene lost 3 bases and the J gene lost 2 bases, with 13 bases spanning the gap. The CDR3 runs 15 residues. CDR3 amino acids: CASSPPARGNTEAFF. For the CDR3, the DNA is TGTGCCAGCTCACCCCCAGCCCGGGGAAACACTGAAGCTTTCTTT. Full variable domain (rest looked up from reference TRBV18 and TRBJ1-1): NAGVMQNPRHLVRRRGQEARLRCSPMKGHSHVYWYRQLPEEGLKFMVYLQKENIIDESGMPKERFSAEFPKEGPSILRIQQVVRGDSAAYFCASSPPARGNTEAFFGQGTRLTVV.

The V and J genes are TRBV11-2 and TRBJ1-1, with 7 bases matching TRBD1. The CDR3 covers 15 residues. The ends lost 5 bases at V and 10 bases at J; junction bases unmatched: 16. Germline loops: CDR1 SGHAT, CDR2 FQNNGV. The CDR3 sequence is CASSPRQGRESGAFF. In nucleotides, the CDR3 is TGTGCCAGCAGCCCACGACAGGGTCGAGAGAGTGGAGCTTTCTTT. The full variable domain, with the rest looked up from reference TRBV11-2 and TRBJ1-1, is EAGVAQSPRYKIIEKRQSVAFWCNPISGHATLYWYQQILGQGPKLLIQFQNNGVVDDSQLPKDRFSAERLKGVDSTLKIQPAKLEDSAVYLCASSPRQGRESGAFFGQGTRLTVV.

The chain links TRBV27 to TRBJ1-1; tentatively, D is TRBD1 (5 bases). There are 13 residues in the CDR3. V was shortened by 3 bases and J by 5 bases, with 10 bases between the two germline ends. Germline CDR1 and CDR2: MNHEY and SMNVEV (reference sequence). The CDR3 sequence is CASSLKGWTEAFF. CDR3 DNA sequence: TGTGCCAGCAGTTTGAAGGGGTGGACTGAAGCTTTCTTT.

CDR3 residues: CASSLWLGELFF. The CDR3 DNA is TGCGCCAGCAGCTTGTGGCTCGGGGAGCTGTTTTTT. The V gene is TRBV5-1, the J gene TRBJ2-2; D is undetermined. With 1 base removed from V and 7 bases from J, the gap between germline ends came to 5 bases. This CDR3 is 12 amino acids long. The V gene's germline CDR1 is SGHRS and CDR2 YFSETQ. Complete variable domain (other parts from reference TRBV5-1 and TRBJ2-2): KAGVTQTPRYLIKTRGQQVTLSCSPISGHRSVSWYQQTPGQGLQFLFEYFSETQRNKGNFPGRFSGRQFSNSRSEMNVSTLELGDSALYLCASSLWLGELFFGEGSRLTVL.

The V gene is TRBV5-8, the J gene TRBJ1-1; D might be TRBD1 (6 bases). There are 18 residues in the CDR3. V was cut by 0 bases and J by 0 bases, with 18 bases left in between. CDR1 SGHTS and CDR2 YDEGEE come from the germline V gene. CDR3 sequence: CASSLEVRLGAMNTEAFF. Here the CDR3 DNA reads TGTGCCAGCAGCTTGGAAGTTCGTCTGGGGGCGATGAACACTGAAGCTTTCTTT.

This clone was observed once. A far larger clone is just one base off, so this is likely a read error. V gene TRBV9 combines with J gene TRBJ2-1; 14 bases map to TRBD2. The J segment lost 6 bases and the V segment lost 5 bases, leaving 4 bases of the junction unmatched. Germline V gene sequence: CDR1 SGDLS, CDR2 YYNGEE. The CDR3 sequence is 15 residues long. For the CDR3, the DNA is TGTGCCAGCAGTGCCGGGACTAGCGGGAGCAATGAGCAGTTCTTC. This sequence encodes CASSAGTSGSNEQFF.

This sequence joins TRBV5-5 and TRBJ1-5; 7 bases fit TRBD1. This CDR3 spans 14 amino acids. V shed 4 bases, J shed 1 base, and the junction held 2 bases outside the gene matches. Germline-derived CDR1 and CDR2 are SGHKS and YYEKEE (reference sequence). The CDR3 sequence is CASSLGQSNQPQHF. The DNA for the CDR3 is TGTGCCAGCAGCCTGGGACAGAGCAATCAGCCCCAGCATTTT.

The chain carries TRBV11-3 and TRBJ2-1; tentative D call: TRBD2 (6 bases). From germline, CDR1 is SGHNT and CDR2 YENEEA. The CDR3 spans 14 residues. Trimming removed 5 bases from V and 8 bases from J, with 16 bases in between. This CDR3 reads CASSRGRGGHEQFF. CDR3 in DNA: TGTGCCAGCAGCAGGGGACGGGGAGGCCATGAGCAGTTCTTC.

The J gene is TRBJ1-6, the V gene TRBV6-5, with TRBD1 matching over 8 bases. V was pared by 6 bases and J by 8 bases, with 6 bases of the junction left unmatched. Germline V gives CDR1 MNHEY, CDR2 SVGAGI. The CDR3 sequence is 14 residues long. CDR3 amino acids: CASSKGTGDSPLHF. CDR3 sequence (DNA): TGTGCCAGCAGCAAAGGGACAGGTGATTCACCCCTCCACTTT.

The gene calls are TRBV9 and TRBJ1-1; 10 positions agree with TRBD1. CDR3 size: 15 residues. CDR1 and CDR2 from the germline V gene are SGDLS and YYNGEE. J gave up 3 bases and V 2 bases, and 4 bases lay outside the gene matches. The CDR3 DNA reads as TGTGCCAGCAGCGTGGGGGGGACAGGGGACACTGAAGCTTTCTTT. It translates to CASSVGGTGDTEAFF.

This chain joins TRBV5-1 and TRBJ2-1, with 8 nucleotides matching TRBD1. CDR3 length: 19 amino acids. Germline CDR1 SGHRS, CDR2 YFSETQ. Trimming took 3 bases from V and 4 from J; bases not matched to a gene: 18. This CDR3 is CASSYGRLVAGGLYNEQFF. In nucleotides, the CDR3 is TGCGCCAGCAGCTATGGACGGCTGGTGGCAGGGGGCCTTTACAATGAGCAGTTCTTC.

Turning to this clone: Compared with germline, one end of the junction differs, possibly owing to a read error. This sequence joins TRBV6-2 or TRBV6-3 and TRBJ1-5, with D possibly being TRBD1 (5 bases). Germline CDR1 is MNHEY and CDR2 is SVGEGT. The CDR3 loop spans 15 amino acids. CDR3 nucleotide sequence: TGTGCCAGCAGCTACTCACCTACCAGGGTTCAGCCCCAGCATTTT. Its translation is CASSYSPTRVQPQHF.

This chain uses TRBV21-1 with TRBJ2-7; no check of the table's D call, TRBD2, against the DNA was made. TRBV21-1 is a pseudogene locus. The CDR3 totals 11 residues. The CDR3 DNA is TGTGCCAGCAGCAATAGAGTCAAGCAGTACGTC. It translates to CASSNRVKQYV.

A single count supports this clone. V and J are TRBV7-2 and TRBJ1-4, with D possibly TRBD1 on 6 matching bases. V lost 5 bases to trimming and J lost 7 bases, with 11 bases between them. The CDR3 extends over 13 amino acids. Germline V lookup: CDR1 SGHTA, CDR2 FQGNSA. The CDR3 here is CASSPRGSEKLFF. The CDR3 coding sequence is TGTGCCAGCAGCCCTAGGGGGAGTGAAAAACTGTTTTTT.

The chain employs TRBV4-1 and TRBJ2-1; 14 nucleotides align to TRBD2. This CDR3 is 18 amino acids long. Germline V gene lookup returns CDR1 MGHRA and CDR2 YSYEKL. J was trimmed by 9 bases and V by 0 bases; bases with no gene match: 10. CDR3 sequence reads: CASSQDRSTSGRAFEQFF. DNA of the CDR3: TGCGCCAGCAGCCAAGATCGCTCGACTAGCGGGAGGGCTTTTGAGCAGTTCTTC.

The chain has TRBV2 and TRBJ1-1; D gene unclear. V was pared by 7 bases and J by 0 bases, with 12 bases between. There are 14 residues in the CDR3. CDR1 and CDR2 from the germline V gene are SNHLY and FYNNEI. The CDR3 sequence is CASNGVSMNTEAFF. The CDR3 bases are TGTGCCAGCAATGGAGTATCCATGAACACTGAAGCTTTCTTT. The full variable domain, rest sourced from reference TRBV2 and TRBJ1-1, is EPEVTQTPSHQVTQMGQEVILRCVPISNHLYFYWYRQILGQKVEFLVSFYNNEISEKSEIFDDQFSVERPDGSNFTLKIRSTKLEDSAMYFCASNGVSMNTEAFFGQGTRLTVV.

The chain joins TRBV29-1 to TRBJ1-1; D not resolved. CDR1 and CDR2 (germline): SQVTM, ANQGSEA. This CDR3 is 11 amino acids long. Trimming stripped 3 bases from V and 4 bases from J, with 6 bases between. The CDR3, as DNA: TGCAGCGTTGAGTTAGCCACTGAAGCTTTCTTT. Protein product: CSVELATEAFF.

The chain combines TRBV29-1 with TRBJ1-1; TRBD1 aligns across 8 bases. With V trimmed by 7 bases and J by 3 bases, 10 bases remained unmatched. CDR3 size: 14 residues. Germline V gene lookup returns CDR1 SQVTM and CDR2 ANQGSEA. In DNA, the CDR3 is TGCAGCGCCGGACAGGGCCAGGGATACACTGAAGCTTTCTTT. Amino acids: CSAGQGQGYTEAFF.

This clone was seen more than once but under ten times. The chain combines TRBV5-4 with TRBJ1-6, with 10 bases fitting TRBD1. This CDR3 contains 17 residues. CDR1 and CDR2 (germline): SGHNT, YYREEE (reference sequence). After removal of 4 bases from V and 5 bases from J, the junction contained 9 bases not matched to a gene. The CDR3 coding sequence is TGTGCCAGCAGCGGACAGAGACAGGGGGCCAATAATTCACCCCTCCACTTT. It specifies CASSGQRQGANNSPLHF.

The chain joins TRBV6-5 to TRBJ2-7, with D possibly being TRBD2 (5 bases). Trimming stripped 7 bases from V and 0 bases from J, with 13 bases between. The germline CDR1 and CDR2 sequences are MNHEY and SVGAGI. CDR3 size: 14 residues. The CDR3 bases are TGTGCCAGCAACCGGGATCATACCTCCTACGAGCAGTACGTC. The encoded protein is CASNRDHTSYEQYV.

The chain couples TRBV7-9 to TRBJ2-7; 10 nucleotides align to TRBD2. The CDR3 has 15 residues. Per germline, CDR1 SEHNR and CDR2 FQNEAQ (reference sequence). The V and J ends lost 1 base and 3 bases, in that order; junction bases with no gene match: 3. The CDR3 sequence is CASSLEASGSYEQYV. The CDR3 region has the DNA TGTGCCAGCAGCTTAGAGGCTAGCGGGAGCTACGAGCAGTACGTC.

The chain employs TRBV15 and TRBJ1-2; D unresolved. From germline, CDR1 is LNHNV and CDR2 YYDKDF (reference sequence). V was trimmed by 5 bases and J by 4 bases, leaving 14 bases between them. The CDR3 is made up of 14 amino acids. The CDR3 region is CATSSRAEGYGYTF. The CDR3 region has the DNA TGTGCCACCAGCTCGAGGGCAGAGGGCTATGGCTACACCTTC.

The gene calls are TRBV7-9 and TRBJ2-1; TRBD1 matches 9 bases. Germline V lookup: CDR1 SEHNR, CDR2 FQNEAQ (reference sequence). The ends lost 7 bases at V and 7 bases at J; junction bases unmatched: 20. The CDR3 runs 18 residues. This CDR3 reads CASTTGGQGRGRENEQFF. DNA of the CDR3: TGTGCCAGCACTACTGGGGGACAGGGAAGAGGCCGTGAGAATGAGCAGTTCTTC.

V and J are TRBV2 and TRBJ2-2; 12 bases are a match to TRBD2. The V and J ends lost 6 bases and 5 bases, in that order; junction bases with no gene match: 4. Per the germline V gene, CDR1 is SNHLY and CDR2 is FYNNEI. The CDR3 has 15 residues. The CDR3 region is CASRNGLAGTGELFF. CDR3 DNA sequence: TGTGCCAGCAGGAACGGACTAGCGGGAACCGGGGAGCTGTTTTTT.

The CDR3, as DNA: TGCAGCGTTGACGGCGAGCTAGCGGGAGGAGAGACCCAGTACTTC. Translated: CSVDGELAGGETQYF. The chain carries TRBV29-1 and TRBJ2-5, with 11 nucleotides matching TRBD2. The CDR3 is 15 residues long. Germline CDR1 and CDR2: SQVTM and ANQGSEA. V lost 3 bases, J lost 4 bases, and 7 bases stayed unmatched.

This rearrangement joins TRBV5-5 to TRBJ2-5; TRBD2 agrees at 12 bases. With 1 base clipped from V and 4 bases from J, the junction kept 5 bases outside the gene matches. The germline gives CDR1 SGHKS, CDR2 YYEKEE (reference sequence). The CDR3 consists of 16 residues. The CDR3 sequence: CASSLRMGLAGETQYF. The CDR3 region has the DNA TGTGCCAGCAGCTTGAGAATGGGACTAGCGGGAGAGACCCAGTACTTC.